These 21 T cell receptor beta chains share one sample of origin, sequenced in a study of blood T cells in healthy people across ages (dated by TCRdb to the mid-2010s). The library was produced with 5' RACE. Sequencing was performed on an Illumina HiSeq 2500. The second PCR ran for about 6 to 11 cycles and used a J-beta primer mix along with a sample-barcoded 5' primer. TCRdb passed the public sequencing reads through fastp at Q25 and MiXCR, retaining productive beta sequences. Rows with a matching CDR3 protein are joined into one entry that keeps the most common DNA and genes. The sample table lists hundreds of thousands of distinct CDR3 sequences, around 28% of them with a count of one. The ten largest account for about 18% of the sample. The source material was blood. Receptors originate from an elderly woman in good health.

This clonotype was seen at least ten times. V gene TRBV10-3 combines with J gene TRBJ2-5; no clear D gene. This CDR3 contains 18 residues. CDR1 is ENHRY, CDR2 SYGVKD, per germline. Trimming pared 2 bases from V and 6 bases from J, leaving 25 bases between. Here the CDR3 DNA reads TGTGCCATCAGTGAGCCCGAACAAGGAACGCAAACGCGGAAGACCCAGTACTTC. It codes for CAISEPEQGTQTRKTQYF.

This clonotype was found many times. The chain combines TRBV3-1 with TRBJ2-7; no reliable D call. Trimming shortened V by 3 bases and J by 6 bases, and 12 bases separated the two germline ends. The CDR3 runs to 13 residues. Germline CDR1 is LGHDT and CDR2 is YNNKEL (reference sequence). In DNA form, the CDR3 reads TGTGCCAGCAGCCAGGTACCAGGTGGCGAGCAGTACTTC. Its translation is CASSQVPGGEQYF.

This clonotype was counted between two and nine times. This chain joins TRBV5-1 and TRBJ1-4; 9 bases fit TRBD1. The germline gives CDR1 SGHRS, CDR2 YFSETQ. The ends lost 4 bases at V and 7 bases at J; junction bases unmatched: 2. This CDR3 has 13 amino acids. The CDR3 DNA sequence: TGCGCCAGCAGCGTGGACAGGGGTGAAAAACTGTTTTTT. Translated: CASSVDRGEKLFF.

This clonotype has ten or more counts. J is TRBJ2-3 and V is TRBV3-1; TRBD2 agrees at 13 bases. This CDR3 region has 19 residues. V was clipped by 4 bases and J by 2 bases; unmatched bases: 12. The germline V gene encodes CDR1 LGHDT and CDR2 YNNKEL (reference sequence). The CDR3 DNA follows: TGTGCCAGCAGCCCCCTAACTAGCGGGGGGGCCTTTATCACAGATACGCAGTATTTT. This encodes CASSPLTSGGAFITDTQYF.

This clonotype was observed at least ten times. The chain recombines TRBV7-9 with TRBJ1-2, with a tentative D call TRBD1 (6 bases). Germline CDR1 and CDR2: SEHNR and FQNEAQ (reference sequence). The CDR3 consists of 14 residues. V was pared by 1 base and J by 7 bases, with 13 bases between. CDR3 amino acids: CASSLEGTSPGYTF. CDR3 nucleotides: TGTGCCAGCAGCTTAGAGGGGACATCTCCTGGCTACACCTTC.

CDR3 sequence (DNA): TGTGCCAGCAGCTTAAACAGTGCCTATGGCTACACCTTC. As protein: CASSLNSAYGYTF. The chain couples TRBV5-4 to TRBJ1-2; D not resolved. Germline V gene lookup returns CDR1 SGHNT and CDR2 YYREEE (reference sequence). The CDR3 covers 13 residues. Trimming left V 2 bases short and J 4 bases short, with 9 bases between. Using reference TRBV5-4 and TRBJ1-2 for the parts outside the CDR3, the full variable domain is ETGVTQSPTHLIKTRGQQVTLRCSSQSGHNTVSWYQQALGQGPQFIFQYYREEENGRGNFPPRFSGLQFPNYSSELNVNALELDDSALYLCASSLNSAYGYTFGSGTRLTVV.

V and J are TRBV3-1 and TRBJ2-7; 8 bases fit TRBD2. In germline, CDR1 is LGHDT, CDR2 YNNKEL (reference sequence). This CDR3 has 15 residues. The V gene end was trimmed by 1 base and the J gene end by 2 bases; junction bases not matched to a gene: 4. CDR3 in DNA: TGTGCCAGCAGCCAAGCACCGGGGGGGACCTACGAGCAGTACTTC. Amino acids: CASSQAPGGTYEQYF.

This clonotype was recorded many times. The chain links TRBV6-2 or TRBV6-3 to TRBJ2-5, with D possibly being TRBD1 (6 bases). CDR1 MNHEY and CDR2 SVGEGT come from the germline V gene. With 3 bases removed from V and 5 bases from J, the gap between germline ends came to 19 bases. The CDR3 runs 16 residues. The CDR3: CASSYLGTRSSETQYF. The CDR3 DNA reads TGTGCCAGCAGTTATCTGGGGACACGGTCCTCTGAGACCCAGTACTTC.

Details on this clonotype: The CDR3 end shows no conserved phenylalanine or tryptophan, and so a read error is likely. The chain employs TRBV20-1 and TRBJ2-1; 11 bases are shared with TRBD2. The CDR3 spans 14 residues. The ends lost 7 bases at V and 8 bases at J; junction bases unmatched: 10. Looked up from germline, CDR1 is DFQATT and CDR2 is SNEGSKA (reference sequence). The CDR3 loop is CSGDPTSGADEQFC. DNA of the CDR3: TGCAGTGGCGACCCGACTAGCGGGGCGGATGAGCAGTTCTGC.

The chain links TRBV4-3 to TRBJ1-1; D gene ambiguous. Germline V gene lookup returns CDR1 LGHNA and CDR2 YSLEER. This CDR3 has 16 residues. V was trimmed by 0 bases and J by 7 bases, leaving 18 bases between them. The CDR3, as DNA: TGCGCCAGCAGCCAAGATTCCCCGGAAGGGTGGGGTGAAGCTTTCTTT. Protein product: CASSQDSPEGWGEAFF.

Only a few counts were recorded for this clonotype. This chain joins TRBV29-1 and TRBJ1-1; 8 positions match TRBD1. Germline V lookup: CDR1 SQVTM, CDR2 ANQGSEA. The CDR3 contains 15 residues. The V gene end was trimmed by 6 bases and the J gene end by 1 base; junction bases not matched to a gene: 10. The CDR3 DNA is TGCAGCGTACGACAGGGGCCGGGGCGGAACACTGAAGCTTTCTTT. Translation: CSVRQGPGRNTEAFF.

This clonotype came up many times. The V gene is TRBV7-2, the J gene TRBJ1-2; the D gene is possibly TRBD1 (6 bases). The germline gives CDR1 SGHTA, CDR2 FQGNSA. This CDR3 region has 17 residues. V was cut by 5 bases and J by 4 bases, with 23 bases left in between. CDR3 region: CASSTQGGQTSTYGYTF. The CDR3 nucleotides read TGTGCCAGCAGCACACAAGGGGGGCAGACATCTACCTATGGCTACACCTTC.

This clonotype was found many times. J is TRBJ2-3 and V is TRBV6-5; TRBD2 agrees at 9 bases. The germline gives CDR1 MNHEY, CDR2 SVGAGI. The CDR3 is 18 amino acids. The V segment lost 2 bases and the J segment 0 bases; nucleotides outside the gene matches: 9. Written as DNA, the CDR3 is TGTGCCAGCAGTTACCCCCAGCGGGGGGCCGGGAGCACAGATACGCAGTATTTT. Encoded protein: CASSYPQRGAGSTDTQYF.

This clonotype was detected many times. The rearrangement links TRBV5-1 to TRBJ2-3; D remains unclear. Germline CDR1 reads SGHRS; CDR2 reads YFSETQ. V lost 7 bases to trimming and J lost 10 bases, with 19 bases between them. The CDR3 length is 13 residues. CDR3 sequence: CASALLSNSAQYF. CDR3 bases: TGCGCCAGCGCCCTCCTTTCCAACTCTGCGCAGTATTTT.

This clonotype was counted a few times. In DNA form, the CDR3 reads TGTGCCAGCAGCTTTACGCCGACAGGGGTGGCCTACTCGGGTACGCAGTATTTT. It translates to CASSFTPTGVAYSGTQYF. The chain employs TRBV7-2 and TRBJ2-3; TRBD1 aligns across 8 bases. This CDR3 has 18 residues. The trim removed 3 bases at V and 8 bases at J, leaving 19 bases unmatched. Germline values: CDR1 SGHTA, CDR2 FQGNSA.

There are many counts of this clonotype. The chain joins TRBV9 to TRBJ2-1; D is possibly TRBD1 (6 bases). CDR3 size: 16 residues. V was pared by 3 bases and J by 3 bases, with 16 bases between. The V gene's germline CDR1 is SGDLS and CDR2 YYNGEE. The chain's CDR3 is CASSAEGRGGYNEQFF. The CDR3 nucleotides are TGTGCCAGCAGCGCTGAGGGTCGAGGGGGCTACAATGAGCAGTTCTTC.

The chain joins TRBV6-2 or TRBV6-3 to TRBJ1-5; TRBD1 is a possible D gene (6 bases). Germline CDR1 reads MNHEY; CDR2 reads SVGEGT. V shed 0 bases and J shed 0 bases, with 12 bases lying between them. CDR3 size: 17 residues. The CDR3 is CASSYSRGDYSNQPQHF. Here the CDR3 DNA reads TGTGCCAGCAGTTACTCTAGGGGGGACTATAGCAATCAGCCCCAGCATTTT.

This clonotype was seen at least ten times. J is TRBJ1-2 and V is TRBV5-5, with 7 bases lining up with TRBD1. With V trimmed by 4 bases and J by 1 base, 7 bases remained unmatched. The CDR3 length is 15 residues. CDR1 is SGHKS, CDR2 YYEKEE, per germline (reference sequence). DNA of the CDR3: TGTGCCAGCAGCCCGACAGGGACTGGTAACTATGGCTACACCTTC. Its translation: CASSPTGTGNYGYTF.

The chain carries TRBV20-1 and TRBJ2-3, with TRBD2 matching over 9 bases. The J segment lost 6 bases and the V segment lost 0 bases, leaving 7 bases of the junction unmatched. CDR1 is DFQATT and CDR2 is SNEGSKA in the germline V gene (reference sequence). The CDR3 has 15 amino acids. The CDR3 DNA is TGCAGTGCTAGAGATATGGCGGGAGGGATGGATACGCAGTATTTT. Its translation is CSARDMAGGMDTQYF.

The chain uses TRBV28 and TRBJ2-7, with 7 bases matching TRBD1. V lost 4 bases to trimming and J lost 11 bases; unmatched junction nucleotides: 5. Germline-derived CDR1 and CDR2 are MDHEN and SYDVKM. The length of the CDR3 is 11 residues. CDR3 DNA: TGTGCCAGCAGTTCCACAGGGGCTGAGTACTTC. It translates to CASSSTGAEYF.

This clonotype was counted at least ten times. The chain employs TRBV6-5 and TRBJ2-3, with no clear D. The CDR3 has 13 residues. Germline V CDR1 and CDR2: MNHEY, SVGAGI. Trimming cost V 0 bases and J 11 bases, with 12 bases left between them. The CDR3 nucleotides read TGTGCCAGCAGTTACTCGATAGCCGAAAGGCAGTATTTT. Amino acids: CASSYSIAERQYF.